Listed here are 10 T cell receptor beta chains from one sample, sequenced in a study of metastatic and nonmetastatic thyroid tumors. TCRdb re-analyzed the PCR reads using MiXCR. The table includes 12,000 or so clones, around 30% detected once. Thyroid surgery was preceded by no treatment in any patient. The sample was tumor tissue. Receptors originate from a female donor with papillary thyroid cancer or a benign thyroid nodule (not recorded which). Some clones in this sample may be carry-over from other donors' samples.

This clone appeared a single time. A single base separates this from a much larger clone, so it may be a read error. The chain uses TRBV7-2 and TRBJ2-5, with TRBD2 as a possible D gene (6 bases). The CDR3 runs 15 residues. The V gene lost 8 bases and the J gene lost 3 bases, with 19 bases spanning the gap. Germline CDR1 SGHTA, CDR2 FQGNSA. The CDR3 spells CASGSGVGGKETQYF. The CDR3 DNA reads TGTGCCAGCGGATCTGGGGTGGGAGGAAAAGAGACCCAGTACTTC.

The chain has TRBV7-2 and TRBJ2-1; 11 positions match TRBD2. The germline gives CDR1 SGHTA, CDR2 FQGNSA. CDR3 length: 15 amino acids. V was clipped by 0 bases and J by 6 bases; unmatched bases: 1. In nucleotides, the CDR3 is TGTGCCAGCAGCTTAGCCGGGACTAGCGGCAATGAGCAGTTCTTC. Its protein product is CASSLAGTSGNEQFF.

The count of this clone is one. The rearrangement uses TRBV19 and TRBJ2-1; 11 bases are a match to TRBD2. The CDR3 contains 18 residues. J was trimmed by 0 bases and V by 1 base; bases with no gene match: 5. CDR1 and CDR2 from the germline V gene are LNHDA and SQIVND (reference sequence). CDR3 DNA sequence: TGTGCCAGTAGTATAGGACTAGCGGGGTCAAGCTCCTACAATGAGCAGTTCTTC. Translated, it gives CASSIGLAGSSSYNEQFF.

This clone is medium-sized by share. This chain connects TRBV5-1 to TRBJ1-1; tentatively, D is TRBD1 (5 bases). Germline CDR1 and CDR2: SGHRS and YFSETQ. The V end lost 1 base, the J end lost 4 bases, and 11 bases lay between the germline ends. The CDR3 runs to 14 residues. CDR3 sequence (DNA): TGCGCCAGCAGCTTGCGGCGGGGGGGCACTGAAGCTTTCTTT. This gives the protein CASSLRRGGTEAFF.

In this sample, this clone turned up a few times. This sequence joins TRBV6-1 and TRBJ1-1; no clear D. The CDR3 is 16 amino acids. Germline lookup yields CDR1 MNHNS and CDR2 SASEGT. V lost 5 bases and J 2 bases, leaving 18 bases between the germline ends. Here the CDR3 DNA reads TGTGCCAGCAGTAAGGCGATGGAGGCGTCAAACACTGAAGCTTTCTTT. This gives the protein CASSKAMEASNTEAFF.

This clone was seen repeatedly, ten times or more. The CDR3 sequence: CSVNLAGGIYNEQFF. CDR3 coding DNA: TGCAGCGTTAATTTAGCGGGAGGCATCTACAATGAGCAGTTCTTC. This chain connects TRBV29-1 to TRBJ2-1; TRBD2 matches at 10 bases. V lost 5 bases and J lost 3; bases outside the gene matches: 7. CDR1 and CDR2 from the germline V gene are SQVTM and ANQGSEA. The CDR3 runs to 15 residues.

This chain joins TRBV5-8 and TRBJ2-1; a possible D gene is TRBD2 (5 bases). CDR3 length: 11 residues. Germline V gene data show CDR1 as SGHTS and CDR2 as YDEGEE. Trimming stripped 4 bases from V and 10 bases from J, with 9 bases between. Here the CDR3 reads CASSLDWEQFF. The CDR3 DNA is TGTGCCAGCAGCCTGGACTGGGAGCAGTTCTTC.

This clone has ten or more counts. This sequence may be a read error, since a much larger clone differs from it by one base. CDR3 sequence: CASSQQGTGSEASF. The CDR3 DNA is TGTGCCAGCAGTCAACAGGGGACCGGCTCTGAAGCTTCCTTT. The rearrangement links TRBV12-3 or TRBV12-4 to TRBJ1-1, with 7 bases lining up with TRBD1. There are 14 residues in the CDR3.

J is TRBJ1-1 and V is TRBV19, with TRBD1 identical over 8 bases. V gave up 7 bases and J gave up 0 bases; unmatched junction bases: 4. This CDR3 contains 14 residues. Germline values: CDR1 LNHDA, CDR2 SQIVND (reference sequence). DNA of the CDR3: TGTGCCAGTACGGACAGGGTCGTGAACACTGAAGCTTTCTTT. Amino acid sequence: CASTDRVVNTEAFF. Using reference TRBV19 and TRBJ1-1 for the parts outside the CDR3, the full variable domain is DGGITQSPKYLFRKEGQNVTLSCEQNLNHDAMYWYRQDPGQGLRLIYYSQIVNDFQKGDIAEGYSVSREKKESFPLTVTSAQKNPTAFYLCASTDRVVNTEAFFGQGTRLTVV.

On this clone itself: At one boundary the junction diverges from the germline segment, which might be a read error. This chain uses TRBV13 with TRBJ2-1; 13 bases agree with TRBD2. The CDR3 length is 17 residues. Germline V gives CDR1 PRHDT, CDR2 FYEKMQ (reference sequence). CDR3 loop: CASSPWTSGRSNNERFF. CDR3 sequence (DNA): TGTGCCAGCAGCCCCTGGACTAGCGGGAGAAGCAACAATGAGCGGTTCTTC.